Listed here are 9 T cell receptor beta chains from one sample, sequenced in a study of OX40 agonist ivuxolimab in advanced cancers. Repertoires were generated with immunoSEQ multiplex PCR, while TCRdb's copy carries only in-frame clones and drops some. The repertoire holds 70,000 to 95,000 clones, around 90% seen once, with roughly 0.5% in the top ten. The material sequenced was CD4+ or CD8+ T cells sorted from blood, taken in a trial of the OX40 agonist ivuxolimab. The receptor source for this set is an adult with an advanced solid tumor such as melanoma, head and neck, liver or kidney cancer.

The rearrangement joins TRBV6-5 to TRBJ1-2; D is undetermined. Trimming removed 5 bases from V and 8 bases from J, with 9 bases in between. The CDR3 has 11 residues. Germline V CDR1 and CDR2: MNHEY, SVGAGI. The CDR3 sequence is CASSDPRGYTF. The DNA for the CDR3 is TGTGCCAGCAGTGACCCCAGGGGCTACACCTTC.

The chain uses TRBV7-8 and TRBJ2-3, with 9 bases fitting TRBD2. Trimming at V came to 5 bases and at J to 0 bases, leaving 15 bases not matched to a gene. The CDR3 length is 19 residues. Per germline, CDR1 SGHVS and CDR2 FQNEAQ. CDR3 nucleotide sequence: TGTGCCAGCAGCGACACGGGACTAGCCAACTACCCTAGCACAGATACGCAGTATTTT. This codes for CASSDTGLANYPSTDTQYF.

The V gene is TRBV11-2, the J gene TRBJ1-1; D is undetermined. Per the germline V gene, CDR1 is SGHAT and CDR2 is FQNNGV. The V gene lost 4 bases and the J gene lost 5 bases, with 14 bases spanning the gap. This CDR3 contains 14 residues. CDR3 amino acids: CASSSSPGVTEAFF. The CDR3 nucleotides are TGTGCCAGCAGCTCATCTCCGGGCGTAACTGAAGCTTTCTTT. The entire variable domain, with the rest obtained from reference TRBV11-2 and TRBJ1-1, is as follows: EAGVAQSPRYKIIEKRQSVAFWCNPISGHATLYWYQQILGQGPKLLIQFQNNGVVDDSQLPKDRFSAERLKGVDSTLKIQPAKLEDSAVYLCASSSSPGVTEAFFGQGTRLTVV.

This clone appeared once. CDR3 region: CASSIARAAQNYGYTF. The CDR3 DNA sequence: TGTGCCAGTAGTATAGCCCGGGCAGCTCAGAACTATGGCTACACCTTC. This chain uses TRBV19 with TRBJ1-2; unclear D gene. The CDR3 extends over 16 amino acids. From germline, CDR1 is LNHDA and CDR2 SQIVND (reference sequence). The V end was cut by 1 base, the J end by 2 bases, with 14 bases between.

J is TRBJ2-5 and V is TRBV2, with D possibly being TRBD1 (5 bases). Germline CDR1 is SNHLY and CDR2 is FYNNEI. V was cut by 8 bases and J by 2 bases, with 15 bases left in between. This CDR3 comprises 14 residues. The CDR3 bases are TGTGCCAGCCTCCGTCAGGGCCTTCAAGAGACCCAGTACTTC. The encoded protein is CASLRQGLQETQYF.

The chain has TRBV9 and TRBJ2-2; D possibly corresponds to TRBD1 (6 bases). The CDR3 loop spans 17 amino acids. Germline-derived CDR1 and CDR2 are SGDLS and YYNGEE. V was clipped by 2 bases and J by 1 base, with 15 bases between them. The CDR3 DNA is TGTGCCAGCAGCGTTAACGACAGGCCACTGAACACCGGGGAGCTGTTTTTT. Residues: CASSVNDRPLNTGELFF.

This clone turned up a few times. The genes are TRBV5-1 and TRBJ2-7, with D unresolved. Trimming stripped 3 bases from V and 5 bases from J, with 6 bases between. Per the germline V gene, CDR1 is SGHRS and CDR2 is YFSETQ. The CDR3 consists of 11 residues. The CDR3 spells CASSYMDEQYF. The CDR3 region has the DNA TGCGCCAGCAGCTACATGGACGAGCAGTACTTC.

The rearrangement joins TRBV19 to TRBJ1-1; D is undetermined. Trimming removed 7 bases from V and 2 bases from J, with 11 bases in between. CDR1 and CDR2 from the germline V gene are LNHDA and SQIVND (reference sequence). The CDR3 consists of 13 residues. CDR3 bases: TGTGCCAGTACGGCAGGATCTAACACTGAAGCTTTCTTT. It codes for CASTAGSNTEAFF.

The chain recombines TRBV18 with TRBJ2-7, with TRBD1 matching 9 bases. With V trimmed by 1 base and J by 1 base, 5 bases remained unmatched. Germline assignment: CDR1 KGHSH and CDR2 LQKENI. The CDR3 runs to 16 residues. The CDR3 nucleotides are TGTGCCAGCTCACCACGAAGCGGGACAGGGTCCTACGAGCAGTACTTC. It translates to CASSPRSGTGSYEQYF.